The next 28 T cell receptor beta chains were all read from a single sample in a study of liver allograft versus peripheral blood T cells. Overall study context: Within transplanted livers, the T cell receptor repertoires were examined and compared against the repertoires present in the peripheral blood of liver transplant recipients.

TCRdb redid the calling of the reads with MiXCR, one entry per CDR3 protein. The data hold some 14,000 distinct CDR3 sequences, with approximately 18% observed a single time. These receptors were taken from a human patient who had a liver transplant. T cells may partly derive from the graft donor.

This sequence joins TRBV20-1 and TRBJ2-7, with no clear D. The germline gives CDR1 DFQATT, CDR2 SNEGSKA (reference sequence). This CDR3 has 14 amino acids. V lost 3 bases, J lost 2 bases, and 14 bases lay in between. CDR3 sequence: CSASATQLTYEQYF. The DNA for the CDR3 is TGCAGTGCTAGCGCAACACAATTGACCTACGAGCAGTACTTC.

This clonotype was counted once. The chain joins TRBV3-1 to TRBJ1-2; the D gene is possibly TRBD1 (5 bases). Germline CDR1 LGHDT, CDR2 YNNKEL (reference sequence). With 0 bases removed from V and 3 bases from J, the gap between germline ends came to 14 bases. The CDR3 is 16 amino acids. The CDR3, as DNA: TGTGCCAGCAGCCAAGATTGGAGGGGTAGAGACTATGGCTACACCTTC. Protein sequence: CASSQDWRGRDYGYTF.

This clonotype has just a few counts. The chain uses TRBV11-1 and TRBJ1-6, with 7 bases that match TRBD1. The V segment lost 3 bases and the J segment 0 bases; nucleotides outside the gene matches: 2. The CDR3 sequence is 16 residues long. Germline V gene data show CDR1 as SGHAT and CDR2 as FQDESV (reference sequence). The CDR3 nucleotides read TGTGCCAGCAGCTTGACAGGGAACTCCTATAATTCACCCCTCCACTTT. As protein: CASSLTGNSYNSPLHF.

V gene TRBV20-1 combines with J gene TRBJ2-2; 7 positions agree with TRBD1. V trimming: 5 bases; J trimming: 1 base; junction bases outside the gene matches: 4. Per the germline V gene, CDR1 is DFQATT and CDR2 is SNEGSKA (reference sequence). The CDR3 has 14 residues. The CDR3 region is CSAPGQLNTGELFF. For the CDR3, the DNA is TGCAGTGCTCCGGGACAGCTGAACACCGGGGAGCTGTTTTTT.

By sample share, this clonotype is medium-sized. This chain joins TRBV10-3 and TRBJ1-5, with 7 nucleotides matching TRBD1. CDR3 length: 12 amino acids. In germline, CDR1 is ENHRY, CDR2 SYGVKD. V lost 8 bases, J lost 5 bases, and 3 bases stayed unmatched. The CDR3 loop reads CAIGTADQPQHF. CDR3 bases: TGTGCCATCGGGACAGCTGATCAGCCCCAGCATTTT.

As concerns this clonotype: This may stem from a read error, because a much larger clone lies one nucleotide away. The V gene is TRBV5-4, the J gene TRBJ2-3, with D perhaps being TRBD1 or TRBD2 (5 bases each). The CDR3 length is 15 residues. The V end lost 2 bases, the J end lost 2 bases, and 12 bases lay between the germline ends. CDR1 is SGHNT, CDR2 YYREEE, per germline (reference sequence). In nucleotides, the CDR3 is TGTGCCAGCAGCTTTCCCGGGACCGCCACAGATACGCAGTATTTT. Its protein product is CASSFPGTATDTQYF.

The chain has TRBV6-1 and TRBJ2-5; D may be TRBD2 (6 bases). The germline V gene has CDR1 MNHNS and CDR2 SASEGT. The CDR3 has 15 amino acids. The V end was cut by 6 bases, the J end by 5 bases, with 19 bases between. The CDR3 DNA reads TGTGCCAGCAGCCCCGGGACTGGGGGTTTGGAGACCCAGTACTTC. The encoded protein is CASSPGTGGLETQYF.

This clonotype occurred many times. The chain couples TRBV27 to TRBJ2-7; D possibly corresponds to TRBD1 (6 bases). V dropped 3 bases and J dropped 5 bases, with 11 bases sitting between them. This CDR3 region has 13 residues. CDR1 and CDR2 (germline): MNHEY, SMNVEV (reference sequence). The CDR3 is CASSLIGQNEQYF. The CDR3 region has the DNA TGTGCCAGCAGTTTGATAGGACAGAACGAGCAGTACTTC.

As for this clonotype: Compared with germline, one end of the junction differs, possibly owing to a read error. This chain uses TRBV27 with TRBJ2-2, with TRBD2 matching over 7 bases. The CDR3 runs 16 residues. CDR1 and CDR2 (germline): MNHEY, SMNVEV (reference sequence). Here the CDR3 reads CASSLPGGWNTRELFF. In DNA, the CDR3 is TGTGCCAGCAGTCTCCCGGGGGGTTGGAACACCAGGGAGCTGTTTTTT.

This clonotype was recorded a few times. The rearrangement links TRBV20-1 to TRBJ1-2; possibly TRBD1 for D (6 bases). Germline V gene sequence: CDR1 DFQATT, CDR2 SNEGSKA (reference sequence). The CDR3 loop spans 13 amino acids. Between the trimmed V and J ends, which lost 6 bases and 4 bases, there was a span of 15 bases. The CDR3 protein is CSAWSTGAYGYTF. For the CDR3, the DNA is TGCAGTGCCTGGTCGACAGGCGCCTATGGCTACACCTTC.

The rearrangement links TRBV9 to TRBJ1-4; the D gene is possibly TRBD1 (5 bases). The germline CDR1 and CDR2 sequences are SGDLS and YYNGEE. The V end was cut by 1 base, the J end by 7 bases, with 14 bases between. The length of the CDR3 is 15 residues. In DNA form, the CDR3 reads TGTGCCAGCAGCGTACGGGGCACCACGTCTGAAAAACTGTTTTTT. Amino acids: CASSVRGTTSEKLFF.

The chain carries TRBV20-1 and TRBJ2-7; 8 nucleotides line up with TRBD1. The CDR3 consists of 14 residues. J was trimmed by 3 bases and V by 0 bases; bases with no gene match: 4. Germline V lookup: CDR1 DFQATT, CDR2 SNEGSKA (reference sequence). The CDR3 loop is CSARDPGQGYEQYF. CDR3 sequence (DNA): TGCAGTGCTAGAGATCCTGGACAGGGCTACGAGCAGTACTTC.

By frequency in the sample, this clonotype is medium-sized. The chain links TRBV29-1 to TRBJ2-2; 8 nucleotides agree with TRBD2. The germline CDR1 and CDR2 sequences are SQVTM and ANQGSEA. V shed 7 bases, J shed 7 bases, and the junction held 5 bases outside the gene matches. The CDR3 loop spans 12 amino acids. CDR3 sequence (DNA): TGCAGCGCGGGGGGGGTTGTCGGGGAGCTGTTTTTT. This gives the protein CSAGGVVGELFF.

In this sample, this clonotype is medium-sized (0.01 to 0.1%). V and J are TRBV18 and TRBJ1-2; 8 bases are shared with TRBD1. The V segment lost 3 bases and the J segment 8 bases; nucleotides outside the gene matches: 11. CDR3 size: 15 residues. Germline V gene lookup returns CDR1 KGHSH and CDR2 LQKENI. As DNA, the CDR3 is TGTGCCAGCTCACCTGGACAGGGAATTATGCTGGGCTACACCTTC. Residues: CASSPGQGIMLGYTF.

This rearrangement joins TRBV5-1 to TRBJ2-7; 7 nucleotides align to TRBD1. Per germline, CDR1 SGHRS and CDR2 YFSETQ. This CDR3 contains 13 residues. V dropped 4 bases and J dropped 6; count of bases not matched to a gene: 7. CDR3 protein: CASSLGDRSEQYF. DNA of the CDR3: TGCGCCAGCAGCCTGGGGGACAGATCCGAGCAGTACTTC.

This clonotype came up a few times. The rearrangement uses TRBV5-4 and TRBJ1-5, with D possibly TRBD1 on 5 matching bases. In germline, CDR1 is SGHNT, CDR2 YYREEE (reference sequence). V lost 4 bases, J lost 7 bases, and 15 bases lay in between. The CDR3 extends over 14 amino acids. The CDR3 region has the DNA TGTGCCAGCAGCACCGGGACTTCAGGCCAGCCCCAGCATTTT. Protein: CASSTGTSGQPQHF.

V gene TRBV29-1 combines with J gene TRBJ2-4; no clear D. This CDR3 region has 14 residues. The germline gives CDR1 SQVTM, CDR2 ANQGSEA. Trimming pared 7 bases from V and 1 base from J, leaving 14 bases between. CDR3 in amino acids: CSAKVEWAKNIQYF. The DNA of the CDR3 is TGCAGCGCAAAAGTGGAATGGGCCAAAAACATTCAGTACTTC.

A remark on this clonotype: Just one base apart from a much larger clone, this may be a read error. The chain uses TRBV19 and TRBJ2-7, with D possibly being TRBD2 (6 bases). This CDR3 comprises 16 residues. Trimming pared 4 bases from V and 7 bases from J, leaving 23 bases between. Germline V gives CDR1 LNHDA, CDR2 SQIVND (reference sequence). The CDR3 DNA is TGTGCCAGTAGTACCACCAGGCGGAGGGGACCACAGGAGCAGTACTTC. Its protein is CASSTTRRRGPQEQYF.

This clonotype was picked up one time. A clone one base away is much larger, so this may be a read error. The chain couples TRBV5-4 to TRBJ1-1; D is unclear. Per the germline V gene, CDR1 is SGHNT and CDR2 is YYREEE (reference sequence). The length of the CDR3 is 15 residues. As DNA, the CDR3 is TGTGCCAGCCGCTTGATCGGGGTTCGGACCACTGAAGCTTTCTTT. Protein: CASRLIGVRTTEAFF.

The chain recombines TRBV9 with TRBJ1-2, with 9 positions matching TRBD1. V trimming: 0 bases; J trimming: 4 bases; junction bases outside the gene matches: 7. Germline values: CDR1 SGDLS, CDR2 YYNGEE. There are 16 residues in the CDR3. The CDR3 region is CASSVEPRGQGYGYTF. Here the CDR3 DNA reads TGTGCCAGCAGCGTAGAGCCTAGGGGACAGGGCTATGGCTACACCTTC. Variable domain in full (rest from reference TRBV9 and TRBJ1-2): DSGVTQTPKHLITATGQRVTLRCSPRSGDLSVYWYQQSLDQGLQFLIQYYNGEERAKGNILERFSAQQFPDLHSELNLSSLELGDSALYFCASSVEPRGQGYGYTFGSGTRLTVV.

The chain is built from TRBV20-1 and TRBJ1-2; 9 bases agree with TRBD1. CDR1 and CDR2 (germline): DFQATT, SNEGSKA (reference sequence). Losses at the gene ends were 0 bases for V and 2 bases for J; bases not matched to a gene: 4. The length of the CDR3 is 15 residues. The CDR3 DNA reads as TGCAGTGCTAGAGACCCACAGGGGGCGAACTATGGCTACACCTTC. As protein: CSARDPQGANYGYTF.

The table lists this clonotype with many counts. The chain couples TRBV20-1 to TRBJ2-1, with 8 nucleotides matching TRBD1. V shed 5 bases, J shed 5 bases, and the junction held 11 bases outside the gene matches. Germline CDR1 and CDR2: DFQATT and SNEGSKA (reference sequence). This CDR3 has 15 amino acids. The CDR3: CSACVRDRTNNEQFF. In DNA, the CDR3 is TGCAGTGCTTGCGTCCGGGACAGGACTAACAATGAGCAGTTCTTC.

This clonotype was seen more than once but under ten times. The chain employs TRBV12-3 or TRBV12-4 and TRBJ2-1; TRBD2 matches at 9 bases. CDR3 length: 14 residues. V dropped 6 bases and J dropped 2; count of bases not matched to a gene: 2. The CDR3: CASSPSGTYNEQFF. The CDR3 DNA reads as TGTGCCAGCAGCCCTAGCGGGACCTACAATGAGCAGTTCTTC.

J is TRBJ2-7 and V is TRBV12-3 or TRBV12-4; TRBD2 matches at 11 bases. The CDR3 totals 15 residues. V lost 5 bases, J lost 7 bases, and 10 bases stayed unmatched. The CDR3 region is CASSPLAGGLGEQYF. CDR3 in DNA: TGTGCCAGCAGTCCCTTAGCGGGAGGGCTTGGGGAGCAGTACTTC.

This clonotype is termed medium-sized. The chain is built from TRBV19 and TRBJ1-4; D unclear. CDR1 LNHDA and CDR2 SQIVND come from the germline V gene (reference sequence). Trimming stripped 2 bases from V and 5 bases from J, with 9 bases between. The CDR3 is 14 residues long. The CDR3 reads CASSIFGPNEKLFF. DNA for the CDR3: TGTGCCAGTAGTATATTCGGCCCCAATGAAAAACTGTTTTTT.

This clonotype was found many times. This chain links TRBV15 with TRBJ2-7; 8 nucleotides agree with TRBD2. This CDR3 is built from 16 residues. The J segment lost 4 bases and the V segment lost 0 bases, leaving 8 bases of the junction unmatched. The V gene's germline CDR1 is LNHNV and CDR2 YYDKDF (reference sequence). The CDR3 DNA reads TGTGCCACCAGCAGAGATTCCGGCGGGAGGAGATACGAGCAGTACTTC. Residues: CATSRDSGGRRYEQYF.

V usage is TRBV6-2 or TRBV6-3 and J usage is TRBJ2-3, with 7 bases aligning to TRBD1. The CDR3 runs to 15 residues. CDR1 and CDR2 from the germline V gene are MNHEY and SVGEGT. V was clipped by 7 bases and J by 0 bases; unmatched bases: 7. The chain's CDR3 is CASKKRTGSTDTQYF. DNA for the CDR3: TGTGCCAGCAAGAAGCGGACAGGAAGCACAGATACGCAGTATTTT.

Judged by abundance, this clonotype is medium-sized. This chain connects TRBV7-2 to TRBJ2-6; 7 bases match TRBD2. This CDR3 contains 18 residues. V lost 2 bases and J lost 0; bases outside the gene matches: 7. Germline V gene data show CDR1 as SGHTA and CDR2 as FQGNSA. The CDR3 DNA reads as TGTGCCAGCAGCTTAACGTGGGACTACCCCTCTGGGGCCAACGTCCTGACTTTC. Its translation: CASSLTWDYPSGANVLTF.